This T cell receptor (beta chain) is drawn from a study of T cell responses to AZD1222 COVID-19 vaccine. Some clones are missing from TCRdb's copy, which holds only in-frame ones; the method was immunoSEQ multiplex PCR. Of under 110,000 clones listed, roughly nine tenths are singletons. This clone has only a few counts. The specimen comprised peripheral blood, sampled on day 0 of AZD1222 vaccination. This TCR derives from an adult in good health.

The CDR3 DNA sequence: TGTGCCAGAAGCCCCGGGACAGGGGTTACATTAGCTAACTATGGCTACACCTTC. Translated, it gives CARSPGTGVTLANYGYTF. V gene TRBV5-3 combines with J gene TRBJ1-2; 10 bases line up with TRBD1. TRBV5-3 is flagged as an ORF with uncertain function. The V segment lost 4 bases and the J segment 0 bases; nucleotides outside the gene matches: 12. The CDR3 loop spans 18 amino acids.